A selection of T cell receptor beta chains follows, all from one sample in a study of CD8+ T cells in alopecia areata. TCRdb's table, derived via immunoSEQ multiplex PCR, lists solely in-frame clones and lacks some. The table lists under 200,000 clones, around three fifths of them singletons. The specimen was CD4+ T cells sorted from blood, collected at week 4, from a patient treated with tofacitinib. All receptors derive from a human donor with alopecia areata. Each CDR3 is given with its conserved first and last residue. Each record gives: clone size, J gene, V gene, D gene, CDR3 DNA, CDR3 protein. The D gene is left open where the match is weak. A clone size is listed for some rows: how often the clone was seen (once, few, many), or a class if it is expanded.

clone size: -; J gene: TRBJ2-5; V gene: TRBV18; D gene: -; CDR3 DNA: TGTGCCAGCTCACCACTAAGAAAAGAGACCCAGTACTTC; CDR3 protein: CASSPLRKETQYF
clone size: few; J gene: TRBJ2-7; V gene: TRBV30; D gene: TRBD2; CDR3 DNA: TGTGCCTGGAGTGTACGCAGGGAGGGCGAGCAGTACTTC; CDR3 protein: CAWSVRREGEQYF
clone size: few; J gene: TRBJ2-1; V gene: TRBV4-2; D gene: TRBD2; CDR3 DNA: TGTGCCAGCAGCCGGGGACTAGCGGGGGAGGGTGAGCAGTTCTTC; CDR3 protein: CASSRGLAGEGEQFF
clone size: -; J gene: TRBJ1-4; V gene: TRBV29-1; D gene: -; CDR3 DNA: TGCAGCGTTGACGCGGGTGAAAAACTGTTTTTT; CDR3 protein: CSVDAGEKLFF
clone size: few; J gene: TRBJ2-1; V gene: TRBV25-1; D gene: -; CDR3 DNA: TGTGCCAGCAGGGGCCCGAGCAATGAGCAGTTCTTC; CDR3 protein: CASRGPSNEQFF
clone size: -; J gene: TRBJ2-7; V gene: TRBV30; D gene: TRBD1; CDR3 DNA: TGTGCCTATGGACAGGATTCCTACGAGCAGTACTTC; CDR3 protein: CAYGQDSYEQYF
clone size: few; J gene: TRBJ2-1; V gene: TRBV23-1; D gene: TRBD1; CDR3 DNA: TGCGCCAGCAGTCAATCGACAGGGCAGGATATCTACAATGAGCAGTTCTTC; CDR3 protein: CASSQSTGQDIYNEQFF
clone size: -; J gene: TRBJ2-1; V gene: TRBV5-1; D gene: -; CDR3 DNA: TGCGCCAGCAGCTTGGGGGCCCTGGGCAATGAGCAGTTCTTC; CDR3 protein: CASSLGALGNEQFF
clone size: -; J gene: TRBJ1-1; V gene: TRBV29-1; D gene: -; CDR3 DNA: TGCAGCGTAACTCAGGGGACTGAAGCTTTCTTT; CDR3 protein: CSVTQGTEAFF
clone size: -; J gene: TRBJ1-6; V gene: TRBV14; D gene: -; CDR3 DNA: TGTGCCAGCAGCCAATCCGGGGGCGACTCACCCCTCCACTTT; CDR3 protein: CASSQSGGDSPLHF
clone size: few; J gene: TRBJ1-1; V gene: TRBV29-1; D gene: -; CDR3 DNA: TGCAGCGTTGTAGGGGGCACTGAAGCTTTCTTT; CDR3 protein: CSVVGGTEAFF
clone size: -; J gene: TRBJ2-2; V gene: TRBV11-2; D gene: TRBD2; CDR3 DNA: TGTGCCAGCAGCTCCTTAGCGGGTACCGGGGAGCTGTTTTTT; CDR3 protein: CASSSLAGTGELFF
clone size: -; J gene: TRBJ2-3; V gene: TRBV30; D gene: TRBD1; CDR3 DNA: TGTGCCTGGAGCAAGGGGGACAGTCTTTCAGATACGCAGTATTTT; CDR3 protein: CAWSKGDSLSDTQYF
clone size: few; J gene: TRBJ1-1; V gene: TRBV27; D gene: -; CDR3 DNA: TGTGCCAGCAGTTTAGATAGGACAGCTAACACTGAAGCTTTCTTT; CDR3 protein: CASSLDRTANTEAFF
clone size: -; J gene: TRBJ2-7; V gene: TRBV7-9; D gene: -; CDR3 DNA: TGTGCCAGCAGCTCGGACAGATTTCTCTACGAGCAGTACTTC; CDR3 protein: CASSSDRFLYEQYF
clone size: -; J gene: TRBJ2-5; V gene: TRBV29-1; D gene: -; CDR3 DNA: TGCAGCGTTTATCAGATTCAAGAGACCCAGTACTTC; CDR3 protein: CSVYQIQETQYF
clone size: -; J gene: TRBJ2-3; V gene: TRBV5-1; D gene: -; CDR3 DNA: TGCGCCAGCAGCTTGGACACAGATACGCAGTATTTT; CDR3 protein: CASSLDTDTQYF
clone size: -; J gene: TRBJ1-2; V gene: TRBV6-5; D gene: -; CDR3 DNA: TGTGCCAGCAGTTACTCCGGAGCGGGCTATGGCTACACCTTC; CDR3 protein: CASSYSGAGYGYTF
clone size: -; J gene: TRBJ2-7; V gene: TRBV29-1; D gene: TRBD1; CDR3 DNA: TGCAGCGTTGGGGGGACAGGGGGATCCGCGACCTACGAGCAGTACTTC; CDR3 protein: CSVGGTGGSATYEQYF
clone size: few; J gene: TRBJ1-1; V gene: TRBV4-3; D gene: -; CDR3 DNA: TGCGCCAGCAGCCAAGAACGAGGGGCCCTGGGAGTTACTGAAGCTTTCTTT; CDR3 protein: CASSQERGALGVTEAFF
clone size: -; J gene: TRBJ2-7; V gene: TRBV5-6; D gene: -; CDR3 DNA: TGTGCCAGCAGCCCAAGAGACTACGAGCAGTACTTC; CDR3 protein: CASSPRDYEQYF
clone size: -; J gene: TRBJ1-2; V gene: TRBV25-1; D gene: -; CDR3 DNA: TGTGCCAGCAGTGACCGGGACATCTATTATGGCTACACCTTC; CDR3 protein: CASSDRDIYYGYTF
clone size: -; J gene: TRBJ2-5; V gene: TRBV29-1; D gene: -; CDR3 DNA: TGCAGCGTTGAACGGGGGGCCGGGGCCCAGTACTTC; CDR3 protein: CSVERGAGAQYF
clone size: few; J gene: TRBJ2-7; V gene: TRBV30; D gene: -; CDR3 DNA: TGTGCCTGGAGTGTAGGACCCCAGGTCGAGCAGTACTTC; CDR3 protein: CAWSVGPQVEQYF
clone size: -; J gene: TRBJ2-3; V gene: TRBV5-4; D gene: TRBD2; CDR3 DNA: TGTGCCAGCAGCGAGCGGGGGGGCCTCACAGATACGCAGTATTTT; CDR3 protein: CASSERGGLTDTQYF
clone size: -; J gene: TRBJ1-2; V gene: TRBV15; D gene: TRBD1; CDR3 DNA: TGTGCCACCAGCAGAGAGAGAAATCAGGGACAGGGAGGCTACACCTTC; CDR3 protein: CATSRERNQGQGGYTF
clone size: few; J gene: TRBJ1-5; V gene: TRBV19; D gene: -; CDR3 DNA: TGTGCCAGTAGAACATCGATCGAACCCCAGCATTTT; CDR3 protein: CASRTSIEPQHF
clone size: -; J gene: TRBJ1-6; V gene: TRBV6-1; D gene: -; CDR3 DNA: TGTGCCAGCAGTGACCCAGGCAGGTGGGGGTCACCCCTCCACTTT; CDR3 protein: CASSDPGRWGSPLHF
clone size: -; J gene: TRBJ1-2; V gene: TRBV29-1; D gene: -; CDR3 DNA: TGCAGCGTTGAAAGGGCAACCAACTATGGCTACACCTTC; CDR3 protein: CSVERATNYGYTF
clone size: -; J gene: TRBJ2-5; V gene: TRBV5-4; D gene: -; CDR3 DNA: TGTGCCAGCACCCGAGTGGGACGGATCCAAGAGACCCAGTACTTC; CDR3 protein: CASTRVGRIQETQYF
clone size: -; J gene: TRBJ1-5; V gene: TRBV10-3; D gene: -; CDR3 DNA: TGTGCCACCGCCCTATCCAGGGTCAATCAGCCCCAGCATTTT; CDR3 protein: CATALSRVNQPQHF
clone size: -; J gene: TRBJ1-2; V gene: TRBV6-6; D gene: -; CDR3 DNA: TGTGCCAGCAGTTTCGAGGGTGGCTACACCTTC; CDR3 protein: CASSFEGGYTF
clone size: -; J gene: TRBJ2-4; V gene: TRBV4-2; D gene: TRBD1; CDR3 DNA: TGTGCCAGCAGCCAACAGGCCGGGACAGGGGCAGGTTACATTCAGTACTTC; CDR3 protein: CASSQQAGTGAGYIQYF
clone size: -; J gene: TRBJ2-4; V gene: TRBV18; D gene: -; CDR3 DNA: TGTGCCAGCTCACCCTTTGAGCTAGCCAAAAACATTCAGTACTTC; CDR3 protein: CASSPFELAKNIQYF
clone size: -; J gene: TRBJ2-1; V gene: TRBV29-1; D gene: -; CDR3 DNA: TGCAGCGTGCATACGGGGATCAATGAGCAGTTCTTC; CDR3 protein: CSVHTGINEQFF
clone size: -; J gene: TRBJ1-6; V gene: TRBV6-5; D gene: -; CDR3 DNA: TGTGCCATGAGACGGGACGGAGATTCACCCCTCCACTTT; CDR3 protein: CAMRRDGDSPLHF
clone size: few; J gene: TRBJ1-5; V gene: TRBV2; D gene: -; CDR3 DNA: TGTGCCAGCGGGGGAGGGGGATCGAGCAATCAGCCCCAGCATTTT; CDR3 protein: CASGGGGSSNQPQHF
clone size: few; J gene: TRBJ2-5; V gene: TRBV4-1; D gene: -; CDR3 DNA: TGCGCCAGCAGCCAAGCACGCGCTGTTATGGAGACCCAGTACTTC; CDR3 protein: CASSQARAVMETQYF
clone size: -; J gene: TRBJ1-5; V gene: TRBV7-2; D gene: TRBD1; CDR3 DNA: TGTGCCAGCAGCTTACTTGGGACAGGTTATCAGCCCCAGCATTTT; CDR3 protein: CASSLLGTGYQPQHF
clone size: -; J gene: TRBJ2-3; V gene: TRBV7-6; D gene: -; CDR3 DNA: TGTGCCAGCAGCTTAGGCGGGGGCCGCACAGATACGCAGTATTTT; CDR3 protein: CASSLGGGRTDTQYF